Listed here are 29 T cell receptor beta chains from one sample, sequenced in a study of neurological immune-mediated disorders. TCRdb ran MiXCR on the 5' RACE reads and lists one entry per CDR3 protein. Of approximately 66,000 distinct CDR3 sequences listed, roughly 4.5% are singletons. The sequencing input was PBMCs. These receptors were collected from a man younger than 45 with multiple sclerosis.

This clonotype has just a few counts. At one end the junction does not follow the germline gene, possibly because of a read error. CDR3 protein: CTSSLGSGGSNSPLNF. The DNA for the CDR3 is TGTACCAGCAGCTTAGGGTCAGGGGGCTCGAATTCACCCCTCAACTTT. The chain uses TRBV7-9 and TRBJ1-6, with 8 bases that match TRBD1. This CDR3 has 16 amino acids. In germline, CDR1 is SEHNR, CDR2 FQNEAQ (reference sequence).

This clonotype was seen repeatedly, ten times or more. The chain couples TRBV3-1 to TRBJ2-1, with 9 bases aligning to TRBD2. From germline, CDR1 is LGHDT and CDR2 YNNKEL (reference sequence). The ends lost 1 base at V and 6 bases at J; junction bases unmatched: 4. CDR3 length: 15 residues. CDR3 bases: TGTGCCAGCAGCCAAGTGGGACTAGCCCTCAATGAGCAGTTCTTC. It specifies CASSQVGLALNEQFF.

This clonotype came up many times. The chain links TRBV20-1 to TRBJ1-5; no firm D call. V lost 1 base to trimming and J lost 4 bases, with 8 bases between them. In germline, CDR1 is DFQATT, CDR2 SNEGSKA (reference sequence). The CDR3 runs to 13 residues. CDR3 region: CSARASWNQPQHF. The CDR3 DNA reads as TGCAGTGCTAGAGCGTCATGGAATCAGCCCCAGCATTTT.

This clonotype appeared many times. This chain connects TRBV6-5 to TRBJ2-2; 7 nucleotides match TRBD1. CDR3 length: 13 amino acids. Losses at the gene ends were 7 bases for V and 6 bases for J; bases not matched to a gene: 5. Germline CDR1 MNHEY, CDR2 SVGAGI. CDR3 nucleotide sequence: TGTGCCAGCAACCGACAGGGAGCCGGGGAGCTGTTTTTT. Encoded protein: CASNRQGAGELFF.

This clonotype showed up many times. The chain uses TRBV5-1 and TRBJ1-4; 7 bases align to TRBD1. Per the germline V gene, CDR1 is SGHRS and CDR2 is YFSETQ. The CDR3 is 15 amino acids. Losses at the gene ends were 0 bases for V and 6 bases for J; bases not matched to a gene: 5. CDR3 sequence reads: CASSLGQGVDEKLFF. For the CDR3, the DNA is TGCGCCAGCAGCTTGGGACAGGGAGTGGATGAAAAACTGTTTTTT.

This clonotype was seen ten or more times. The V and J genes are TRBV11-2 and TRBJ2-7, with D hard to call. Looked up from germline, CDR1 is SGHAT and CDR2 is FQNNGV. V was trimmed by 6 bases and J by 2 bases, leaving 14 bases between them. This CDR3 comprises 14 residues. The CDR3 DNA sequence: TGTGCCAGCAGTTATATAGATAAACCCTACGAGCAGTACTTC. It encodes CASSYIDKPYEQYF.

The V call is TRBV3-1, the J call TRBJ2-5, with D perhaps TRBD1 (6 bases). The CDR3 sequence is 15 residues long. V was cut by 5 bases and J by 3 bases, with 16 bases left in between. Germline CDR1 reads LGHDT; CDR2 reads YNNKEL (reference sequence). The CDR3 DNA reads TGTGCCAGCAGCGGGCTAGTGGGGGCCGAAGAGACCCAGTACTTC. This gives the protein CASSGLVGAEETQYF.

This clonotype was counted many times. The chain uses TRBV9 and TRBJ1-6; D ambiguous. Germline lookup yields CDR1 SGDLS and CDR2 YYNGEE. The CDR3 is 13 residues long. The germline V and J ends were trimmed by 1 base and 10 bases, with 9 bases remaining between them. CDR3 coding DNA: TGTGCCAGCAGCGTAAGAGGGAACTCACCCCTCCACTTT. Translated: CASSVRGNSPLHF.

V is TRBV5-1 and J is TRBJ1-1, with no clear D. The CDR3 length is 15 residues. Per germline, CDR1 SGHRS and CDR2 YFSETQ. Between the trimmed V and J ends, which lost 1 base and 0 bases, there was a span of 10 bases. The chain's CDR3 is CASSLSRVMNTEAFF. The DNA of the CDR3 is TGCGCCAGCAGCTTGTCCCGAGTCATGAACACTGAAGCTTTCTTT.

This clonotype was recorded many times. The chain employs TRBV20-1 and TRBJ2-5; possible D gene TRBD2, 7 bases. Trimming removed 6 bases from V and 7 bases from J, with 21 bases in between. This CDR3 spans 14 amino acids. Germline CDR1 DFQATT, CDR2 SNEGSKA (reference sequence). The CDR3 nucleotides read TGCAGTGCCGCCACCGGGACAAGGGGGGGGACCCAGTACTTC. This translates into CSAATGTRGGTQYF.

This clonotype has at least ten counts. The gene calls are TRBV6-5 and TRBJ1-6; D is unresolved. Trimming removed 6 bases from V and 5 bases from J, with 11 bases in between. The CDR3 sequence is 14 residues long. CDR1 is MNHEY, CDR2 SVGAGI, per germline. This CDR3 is CASRSRLDNSPLHF. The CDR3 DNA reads TGTGCCAGCAGGAGCCGACTCGATAATTCACCCCTCCACTTT.

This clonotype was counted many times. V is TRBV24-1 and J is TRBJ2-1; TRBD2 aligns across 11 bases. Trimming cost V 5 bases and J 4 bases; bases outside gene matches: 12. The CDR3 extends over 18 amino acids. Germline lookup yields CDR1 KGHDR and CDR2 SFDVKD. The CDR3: CATSAPLPTSGDYNEQFF. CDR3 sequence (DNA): TGTGCCACCAGTGCCCCACTCCCGACTAGCGGGGATTACAATGAGCAGTTCTTC.

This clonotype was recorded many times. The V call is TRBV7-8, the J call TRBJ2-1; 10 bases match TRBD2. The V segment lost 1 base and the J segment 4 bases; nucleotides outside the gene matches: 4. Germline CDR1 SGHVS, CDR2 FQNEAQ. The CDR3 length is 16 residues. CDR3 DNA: TGTGCCAGCAGCTTAGGTAGCGGGGGGCTTTACAATGAGCAGTTCTTC. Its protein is CASSLGSGGLYNEQFF.

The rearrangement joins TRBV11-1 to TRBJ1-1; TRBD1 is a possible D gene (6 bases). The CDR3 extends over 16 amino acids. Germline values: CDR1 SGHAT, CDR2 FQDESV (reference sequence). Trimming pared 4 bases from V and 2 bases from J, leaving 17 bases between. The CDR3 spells CASSSQGRQPNTEAFF. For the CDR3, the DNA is TGTGCCAGCAGCTCGCAGGGGAGGCAGCCCAACACTGAAGCTTTCTTT.

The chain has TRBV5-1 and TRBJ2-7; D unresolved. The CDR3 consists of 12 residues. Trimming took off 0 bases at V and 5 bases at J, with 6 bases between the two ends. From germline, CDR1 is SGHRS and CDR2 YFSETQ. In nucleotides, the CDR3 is TGCGCCAGCAGCTTGGAAGGGAACGAGCAGTACTTC. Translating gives CASSLEGNEQYF.

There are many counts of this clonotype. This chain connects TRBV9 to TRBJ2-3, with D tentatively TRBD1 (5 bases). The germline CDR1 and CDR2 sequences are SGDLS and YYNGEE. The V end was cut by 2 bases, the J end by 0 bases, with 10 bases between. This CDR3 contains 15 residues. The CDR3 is CASSVGQPSTDTQYF. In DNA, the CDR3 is TGTGCCAGCAGCGTTGGACAACCTAGCACAGATACGCAGTATTTT. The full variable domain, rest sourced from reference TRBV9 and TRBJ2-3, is DSGVTQTPKHLITATGQRVTLRCSPRSGDLSVYWYQQSLDQGLQFLIQYYNGEERAKGNILERFSAQQFPDLHSELNLSSLELGDSALYFCASSVGQPSTDTQYFGPGTRLTVL.

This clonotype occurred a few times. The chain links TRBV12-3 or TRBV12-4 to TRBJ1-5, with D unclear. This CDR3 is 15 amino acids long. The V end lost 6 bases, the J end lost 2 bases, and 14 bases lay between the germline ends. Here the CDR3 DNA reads TGTGCCAGCAGCAGCCAGATATCGGGCAATCAGCCCCAGCATTTT. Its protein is CASSSQISGNQPQHF.

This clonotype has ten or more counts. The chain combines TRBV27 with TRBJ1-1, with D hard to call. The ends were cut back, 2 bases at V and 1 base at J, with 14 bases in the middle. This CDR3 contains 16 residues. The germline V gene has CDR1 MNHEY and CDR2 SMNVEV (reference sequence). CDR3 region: CASSLRREGGNTEAFF. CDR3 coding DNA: TGTGCCAGCAGTTTAAGGAGGGAGGGAGGGAACACTGAAGCTTTCTTT.

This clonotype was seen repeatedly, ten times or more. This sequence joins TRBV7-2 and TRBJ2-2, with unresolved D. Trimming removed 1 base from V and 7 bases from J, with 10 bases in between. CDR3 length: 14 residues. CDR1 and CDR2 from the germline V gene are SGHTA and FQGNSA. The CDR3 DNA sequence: TGTGCCAGCAGCTTAGAGCCTGGTGGCGGGGAGCTGTTTTTT. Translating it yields CASSLEPGGGELFF.

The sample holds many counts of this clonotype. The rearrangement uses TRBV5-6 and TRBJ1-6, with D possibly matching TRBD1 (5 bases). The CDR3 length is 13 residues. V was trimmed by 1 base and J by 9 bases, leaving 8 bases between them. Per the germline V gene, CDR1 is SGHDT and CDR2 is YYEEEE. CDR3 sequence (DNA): TGTGCCAGCAGCTTGCAGGGATCTTCACCCCTCCACTTT. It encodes CASSLQGSSPLHF.

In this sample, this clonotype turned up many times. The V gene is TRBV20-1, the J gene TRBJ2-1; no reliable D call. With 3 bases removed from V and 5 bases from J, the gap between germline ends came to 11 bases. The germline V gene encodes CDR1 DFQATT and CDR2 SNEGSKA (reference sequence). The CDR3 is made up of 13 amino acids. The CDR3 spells CSASASVHNEQFF. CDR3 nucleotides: TGCAGTGCTAGTGCTTCAGTTCACAATGAGCAGTTCTTC.

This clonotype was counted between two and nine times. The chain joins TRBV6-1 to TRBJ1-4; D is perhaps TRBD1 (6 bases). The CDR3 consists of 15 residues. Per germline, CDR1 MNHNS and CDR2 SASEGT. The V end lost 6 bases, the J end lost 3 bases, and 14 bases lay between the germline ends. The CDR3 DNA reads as TGTGCCAGCAGCCTATCAGGGGACGCTAATGAAAAACTGTTTTTT. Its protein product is CASSLSGDANEKLFF.

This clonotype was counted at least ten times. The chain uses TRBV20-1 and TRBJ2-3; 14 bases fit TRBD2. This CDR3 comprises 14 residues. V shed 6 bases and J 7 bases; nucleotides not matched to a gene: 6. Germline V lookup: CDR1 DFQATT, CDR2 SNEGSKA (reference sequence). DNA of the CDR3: TGCAGTGCACGGACTAGCGGGGGGACCTATACGCAGTATTTT. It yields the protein CSARTSGGTYTQYF.

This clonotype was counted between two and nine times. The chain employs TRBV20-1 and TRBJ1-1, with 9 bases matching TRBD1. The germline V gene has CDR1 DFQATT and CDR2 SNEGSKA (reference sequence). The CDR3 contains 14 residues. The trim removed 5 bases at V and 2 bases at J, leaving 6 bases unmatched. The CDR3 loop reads CSAGTGWVNTEAFF. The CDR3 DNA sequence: TGCAGTGCTGGGACAGGGTGGGTTAACACTGAAGCTTTCTTT.

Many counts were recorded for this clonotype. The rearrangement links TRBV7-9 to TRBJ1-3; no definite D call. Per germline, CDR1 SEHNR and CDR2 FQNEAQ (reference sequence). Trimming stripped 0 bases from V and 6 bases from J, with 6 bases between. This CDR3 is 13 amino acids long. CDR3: CASSLARENTIYF. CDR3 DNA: TGTGCCAGCAGCTTAGCAAGAGAAAACACCATATATTTT. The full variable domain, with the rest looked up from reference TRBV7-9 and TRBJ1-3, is DTGVSQNPRHKITKRGQNVTFRCDPISEHNRLYWYRQTLGQGPEFLTYFQNEAQLEKSRLLSDRFSAERPKGSFSTLEIQRTEQGDSAMYLCASSLARENTIYFGEGSWLTVV.

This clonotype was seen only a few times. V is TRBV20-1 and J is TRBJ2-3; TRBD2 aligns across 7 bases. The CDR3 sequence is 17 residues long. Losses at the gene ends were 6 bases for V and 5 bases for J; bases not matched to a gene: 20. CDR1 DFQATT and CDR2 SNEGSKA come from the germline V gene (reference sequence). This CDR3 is CSALPRAAERGGDTQYF. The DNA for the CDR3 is TGCAGTGCCCTACCCCGCGCGGCTGAGCGGGGAGGAGATACGCAGTATTTT.

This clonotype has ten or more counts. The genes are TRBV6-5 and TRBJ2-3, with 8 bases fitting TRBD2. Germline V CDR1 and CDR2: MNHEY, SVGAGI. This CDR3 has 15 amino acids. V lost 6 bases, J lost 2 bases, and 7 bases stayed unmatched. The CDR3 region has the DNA TGTGCCAGCAGCAACCCAGCGGGGGCCACAGATACGCAGTATTTT. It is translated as CASSNPAGATDTQYF.

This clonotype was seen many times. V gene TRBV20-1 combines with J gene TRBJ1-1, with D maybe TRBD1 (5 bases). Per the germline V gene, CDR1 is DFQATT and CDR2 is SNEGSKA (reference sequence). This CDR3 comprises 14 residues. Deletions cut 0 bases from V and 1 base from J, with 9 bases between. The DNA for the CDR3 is TGCAGTGCTAGAGATGTCAGGGAGAACACTGAAGCTTTCTTT. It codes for CSARDVRENTEAFF.

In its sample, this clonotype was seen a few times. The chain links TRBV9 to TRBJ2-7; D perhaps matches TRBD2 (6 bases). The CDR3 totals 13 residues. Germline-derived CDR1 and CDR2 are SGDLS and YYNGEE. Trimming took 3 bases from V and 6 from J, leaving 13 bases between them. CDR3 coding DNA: TGTGCCAGCAGCGGGACTACCGCAGGCGAGCAGTACTTC. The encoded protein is CASSGTTAGEQYF. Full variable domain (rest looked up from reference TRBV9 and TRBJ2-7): DSGVTQTPKHLITATGQRVTLRCSPRSGDLSVYWYQQSLDQGLQFLIQYYNGEERAKGNILERFSAQQFPDLHSELNLSSLELGDSALYFCASSGTTAGEQYFGPGTRLTVT.